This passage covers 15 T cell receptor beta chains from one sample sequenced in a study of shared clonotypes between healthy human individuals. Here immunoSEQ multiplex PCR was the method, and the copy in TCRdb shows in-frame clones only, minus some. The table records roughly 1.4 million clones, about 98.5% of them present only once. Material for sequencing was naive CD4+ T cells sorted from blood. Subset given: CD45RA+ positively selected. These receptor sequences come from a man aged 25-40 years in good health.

The CDR3 coding sequence is TGTGCCAGTAGTATCGGAAGCTTCTCCTCTGAAGCTTTCTTT. Its translation: CASSIGSFSSEAFF. This chain uses TRBV19 with TRBJ1-1; unclear D gene. The germline V and J ends were trimmed by 3 bases and 6 bases, with 14 bases remaining between them. The CDR3 runs to 14 residues. The germline gives CDR1 LNHDA, CDR2 SQIVND (reference sequence).

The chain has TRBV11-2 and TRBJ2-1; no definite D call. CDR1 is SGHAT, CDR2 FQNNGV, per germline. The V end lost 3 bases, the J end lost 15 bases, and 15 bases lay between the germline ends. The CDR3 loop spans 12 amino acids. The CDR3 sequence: CASSFPSRPRFF. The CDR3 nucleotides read TGTGCCAGCAGCTTCCCAAGTCGTCCCCGGTTCTTC.

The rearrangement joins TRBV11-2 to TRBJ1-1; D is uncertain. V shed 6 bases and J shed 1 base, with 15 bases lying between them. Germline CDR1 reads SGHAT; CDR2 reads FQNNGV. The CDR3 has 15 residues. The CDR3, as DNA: TGTGCCAGCAGGACGGTTGGACTCAGGAACACTGAAGCTTTCTTT. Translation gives CASRTVGLRNTEAFF.

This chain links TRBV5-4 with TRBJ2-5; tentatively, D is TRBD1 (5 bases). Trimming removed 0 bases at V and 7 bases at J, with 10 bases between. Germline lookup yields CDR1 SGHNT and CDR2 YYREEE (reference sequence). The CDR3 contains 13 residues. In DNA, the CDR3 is TGTGCCAGCAGCTTGGATAGGCAGGGGACCCAGTACTTC. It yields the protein CASSLDRQGTQYF.

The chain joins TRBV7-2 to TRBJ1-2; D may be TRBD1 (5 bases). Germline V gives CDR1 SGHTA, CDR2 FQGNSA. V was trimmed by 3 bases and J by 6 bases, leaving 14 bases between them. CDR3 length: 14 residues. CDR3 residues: CASSFYSGTDGYTF. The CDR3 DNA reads TGTGCCAGCAGCTTTTACTCCGGGACGGATGGCTACACCTTC.

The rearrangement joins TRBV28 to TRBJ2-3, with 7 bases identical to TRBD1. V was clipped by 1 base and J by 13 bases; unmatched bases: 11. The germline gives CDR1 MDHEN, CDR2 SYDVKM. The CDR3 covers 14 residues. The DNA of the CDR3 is TGTGCCAGCAGTTTATTGGCTCCGGGACAGAAAAAGTATTTT. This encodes CASSLLAPGQKKYF. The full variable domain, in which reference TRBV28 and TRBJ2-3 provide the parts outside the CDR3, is DVKVTQSSRYLVKRTGEKVFLECVQDMDHENMFWYRQDPGLGLRLIYFSYDVKMKEKGDIPEGYSVSREKKERFSLILESASTNQTSMYLCASSLLAPGQKKYFGPGTRLTVL.

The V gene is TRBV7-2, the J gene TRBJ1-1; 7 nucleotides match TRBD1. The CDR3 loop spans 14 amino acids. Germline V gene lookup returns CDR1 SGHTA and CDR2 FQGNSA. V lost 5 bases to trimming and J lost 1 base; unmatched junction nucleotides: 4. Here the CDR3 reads CASSKGTANTEAFF. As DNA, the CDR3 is TGTGCCAGCAGCAAGGGGACAGCGAACACTGAAGCTTTCTTT.

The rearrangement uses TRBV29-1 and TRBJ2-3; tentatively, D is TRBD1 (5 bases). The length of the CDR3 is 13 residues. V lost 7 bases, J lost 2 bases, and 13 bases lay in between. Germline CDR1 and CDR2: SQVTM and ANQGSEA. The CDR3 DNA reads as TGCAGCGGTATTACAGGTGTCACAGATACGCAGTATTTT. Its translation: CSGITGVTDTQYF.

CDR3 sequence reads: CASSELVTAGEQYF. CDR3 DNA sequence: TGTGCCAGCAGTGAACTAGTTACGGCCGGCGAGCAGTACTTC. The chain carries TRBV6-1 and TRBJ2-7; D call uncertain. The CDR3 has 14 residues. Trimming took 2 bases from V and 6 from J, leaving 14 bases between them. CDR1 and CDR2 from the germline V gene are MNHNS and SASEGT.

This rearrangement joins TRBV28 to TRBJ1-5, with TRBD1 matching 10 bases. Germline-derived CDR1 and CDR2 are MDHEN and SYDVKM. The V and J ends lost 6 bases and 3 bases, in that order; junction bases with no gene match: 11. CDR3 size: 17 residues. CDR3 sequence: CASSPVGTGAPNQPQHF. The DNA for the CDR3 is TGTGCCAGCAGCCCGGTTGGGACAGGGGCCCCCAATCAGCCCCAGCATTTT.

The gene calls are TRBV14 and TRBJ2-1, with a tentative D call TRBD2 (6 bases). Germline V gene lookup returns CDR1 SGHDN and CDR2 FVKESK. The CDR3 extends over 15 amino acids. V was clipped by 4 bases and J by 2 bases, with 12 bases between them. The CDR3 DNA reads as TGTGCCAGCAGCCCCCGGGAGAGAACCTACAATGAGCAGTTCTTC. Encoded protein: CASSPRERTYNEQFF.

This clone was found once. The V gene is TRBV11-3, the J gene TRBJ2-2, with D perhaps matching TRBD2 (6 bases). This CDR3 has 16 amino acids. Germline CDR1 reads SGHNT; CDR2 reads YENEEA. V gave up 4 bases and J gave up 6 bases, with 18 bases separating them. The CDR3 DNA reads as TGTGCCAGCAGCTCCCGGGACTTCACGAGGGCCGGGGAGCTGTTTTTT. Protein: CASSSRDFTRAGELFF. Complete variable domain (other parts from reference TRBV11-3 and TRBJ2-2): EAGVVQSPRYKIIEKKQPVAFWCNPISGHNTLYWYLQNLGQGPELLIRYENEEAVDDSQLPKDRFSAERLKGVDSTLKIQPAELGDSAVYLCASSSRDFTRAGELFFGEGSRLTVL.

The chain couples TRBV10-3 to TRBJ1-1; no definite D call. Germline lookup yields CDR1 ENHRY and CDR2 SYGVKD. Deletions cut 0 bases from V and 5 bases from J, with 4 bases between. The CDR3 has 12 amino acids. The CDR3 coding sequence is TGTGCCATCAGTGAGTCTCAAACTGAAGCTTTCTTT. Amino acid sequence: CAISESQTEAFF.

Written as DNA, the CDR3 is TGCGCCAGCAGCTCAATAGCGGGAGGTGACAATGAGCAGTTCTTC. It specifies CASSSIAGGDNEQFF. The chain links TRBV5-1 to TRBJ2-1, with 10 bases fitting TRBD2. The germline gives CDR1 SGHRS, CDR2 YFSETQ. The CDR3 sequence is 15 residues long. J gave up 5 bases and V 3 bases, and 5 bases lay outside the gene matches.

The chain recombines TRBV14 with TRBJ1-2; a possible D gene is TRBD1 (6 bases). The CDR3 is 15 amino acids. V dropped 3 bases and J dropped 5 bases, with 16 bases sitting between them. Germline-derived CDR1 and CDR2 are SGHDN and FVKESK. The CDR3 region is CASSHRTDNHYGYTF. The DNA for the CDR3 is TGTGCCAGCAGCCATAGGACAGACAACCATTATGGCTACACCTTC.